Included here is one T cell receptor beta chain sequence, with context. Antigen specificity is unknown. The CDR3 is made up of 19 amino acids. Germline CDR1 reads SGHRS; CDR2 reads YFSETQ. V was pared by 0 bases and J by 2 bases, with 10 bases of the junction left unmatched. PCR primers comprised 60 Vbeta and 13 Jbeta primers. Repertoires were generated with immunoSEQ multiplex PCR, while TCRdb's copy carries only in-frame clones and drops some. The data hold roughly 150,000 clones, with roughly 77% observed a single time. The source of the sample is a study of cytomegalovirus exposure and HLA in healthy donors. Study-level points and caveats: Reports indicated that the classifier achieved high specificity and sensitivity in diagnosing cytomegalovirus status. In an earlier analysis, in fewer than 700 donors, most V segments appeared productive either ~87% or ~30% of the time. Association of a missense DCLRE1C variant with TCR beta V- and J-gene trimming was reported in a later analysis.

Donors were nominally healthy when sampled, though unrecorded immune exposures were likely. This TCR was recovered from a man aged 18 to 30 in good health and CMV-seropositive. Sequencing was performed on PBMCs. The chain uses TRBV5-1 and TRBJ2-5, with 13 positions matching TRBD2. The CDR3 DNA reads TGCGCCAGCAGCTTGGCCGGGACTAGCGGGGTCCGGGGGCAAGAGACCCAGTACTTC. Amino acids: CASSLAGTSGVRGQETQYF.